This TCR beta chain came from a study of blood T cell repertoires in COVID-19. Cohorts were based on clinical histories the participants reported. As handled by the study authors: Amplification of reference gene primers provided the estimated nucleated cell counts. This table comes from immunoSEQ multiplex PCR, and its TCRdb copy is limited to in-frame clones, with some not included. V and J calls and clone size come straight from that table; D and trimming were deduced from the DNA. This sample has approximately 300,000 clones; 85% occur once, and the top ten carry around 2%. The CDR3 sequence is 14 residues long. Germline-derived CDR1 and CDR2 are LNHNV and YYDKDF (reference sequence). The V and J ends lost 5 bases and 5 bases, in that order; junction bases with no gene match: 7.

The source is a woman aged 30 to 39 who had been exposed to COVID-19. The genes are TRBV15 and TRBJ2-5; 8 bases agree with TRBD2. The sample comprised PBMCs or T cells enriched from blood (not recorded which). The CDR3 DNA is TGTGCCACCAGCCCCGGGGGGGCCCGGGAGACCCAGTACTTC. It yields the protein CATSPGGARETQYF.